This T cell receptor (beta chain) was sequenced during a study of T-cell reconstitution after alpha-beta-depleted transplantation in children. Study-level findings and limits: T-cell counts and diversity at one year post-transplant came mainly from newly produced T cells. About two months after transplant, alpha-beta T cells reportedly came from several hundred expanded graft clones.

TCRbeta library preparation incorporated unique molecular identifiers. MiXCR, run by TCRdb on the PCR reads, gives a single entry per CDR3 protein. Of about 400,000 distinct CDR3 sequences listed, about 16% are singletons. The CDR3 runs 14 residues. The ends lost 5 bases at V and 7 bases at J; junction bases unmatched: 6. The germline V gene encodes CDR1 MGHRA and CDR2 YSYEKL. A word on this clonotype: The antigen is undetermined.

The rearrangement uses TRBV4-1 and TRBJ2-1; 9 nucleotides agree with TRBD1. The sequence derives from a boy younger than two who had a stem cell transplant for Wiskott-Aldrich syndrome, so the T cells may come from the graft donor. Sequencing was performed on PBMCs, mostly from graft donor cells, taken 360 days after TCRalphabeta/CD19-depleted stem cell transplant. The CDR3, as DNA: TGCGCCAGCAGCGGGACAGGGAGTTTTAATGAGCAGTTCTTC. Translating gives CASSGTGSFNEQFF.